This TCR beta chain appears in the sequencing data of a study of OX40 agonist ivuxolimab in advanced cancers. Germline loops: CDR1 SGHDT, CDR2 YYEEEE. Between the trimmed V and J ends, which lost 1 base and 3 bases, there was a span of 6 bases. CDR3 length: 13 amino acids. Generated by immunoSEQ multiplex PCR, the TCRdb table keeps only in-frame clones and is missing some. The sample shows about 38,000 clones, about 84% of them seen only once. Here the sequenced sample was CD4+ or CD8+ T cells sorted from blood, taken in a trial of the OX40 agonist ivuxolimab. This chain uses TRBV5-6 with TRBJ2-3; D gene unclear. The TCR sequence derives from an adult with an advanced solid tumor such as melanoma, head and neck, liver or kidney cancer. CDR3 loop: CASSLKGTDTQYF. The DNA for the CDR3 is TGTGCCAGCAGCTTGAAAGGAACAGATACGCAGTATTTT.